This T cell receptor (beta chain) was recovered during a study of T cells after yellow fever vaccination. Study outcomes and limitations: Weaker, the secondary response had a peak occurring faster, on day 5 versus 15. The booster response re-showed most primary clones: roughly 97% CD4, approximately 85% CD8.

In germline, CDR1 is SEHNR, CDR2 FQNEAQ (reference sequence). V dropped 3 bases and J dropped 0 bases, with 5 bases sitting between them. The length of the CDR3 is 13 residues. The TCR cDNA carried a universal primer site and UMIs from 5'RACE template switching. TCRdb recomputed calls from the 5' RACE reads with MiXCR, one row per CDR3 protein. In the table there are a few hundred thousand distinct CDR3 sequences, about 4% of which are singletons. This clonotype was seen ten or more times. Its target is not known. Sequencing was performed on PBMCs, taken 5 days after the yellow fever booster vaccination. The clonotype comes from a man younger than 35 who received the YFV17D yellow fever vaccine. The chain carries TRBV7-9 and TRBJ1-1; D uncertain. CDR3: CASSFDMNTEAFF. The CDR3 nucleotides read TGTGCCAGCAGCTTCGATATGAACACTGAAGCTTTCTTT.